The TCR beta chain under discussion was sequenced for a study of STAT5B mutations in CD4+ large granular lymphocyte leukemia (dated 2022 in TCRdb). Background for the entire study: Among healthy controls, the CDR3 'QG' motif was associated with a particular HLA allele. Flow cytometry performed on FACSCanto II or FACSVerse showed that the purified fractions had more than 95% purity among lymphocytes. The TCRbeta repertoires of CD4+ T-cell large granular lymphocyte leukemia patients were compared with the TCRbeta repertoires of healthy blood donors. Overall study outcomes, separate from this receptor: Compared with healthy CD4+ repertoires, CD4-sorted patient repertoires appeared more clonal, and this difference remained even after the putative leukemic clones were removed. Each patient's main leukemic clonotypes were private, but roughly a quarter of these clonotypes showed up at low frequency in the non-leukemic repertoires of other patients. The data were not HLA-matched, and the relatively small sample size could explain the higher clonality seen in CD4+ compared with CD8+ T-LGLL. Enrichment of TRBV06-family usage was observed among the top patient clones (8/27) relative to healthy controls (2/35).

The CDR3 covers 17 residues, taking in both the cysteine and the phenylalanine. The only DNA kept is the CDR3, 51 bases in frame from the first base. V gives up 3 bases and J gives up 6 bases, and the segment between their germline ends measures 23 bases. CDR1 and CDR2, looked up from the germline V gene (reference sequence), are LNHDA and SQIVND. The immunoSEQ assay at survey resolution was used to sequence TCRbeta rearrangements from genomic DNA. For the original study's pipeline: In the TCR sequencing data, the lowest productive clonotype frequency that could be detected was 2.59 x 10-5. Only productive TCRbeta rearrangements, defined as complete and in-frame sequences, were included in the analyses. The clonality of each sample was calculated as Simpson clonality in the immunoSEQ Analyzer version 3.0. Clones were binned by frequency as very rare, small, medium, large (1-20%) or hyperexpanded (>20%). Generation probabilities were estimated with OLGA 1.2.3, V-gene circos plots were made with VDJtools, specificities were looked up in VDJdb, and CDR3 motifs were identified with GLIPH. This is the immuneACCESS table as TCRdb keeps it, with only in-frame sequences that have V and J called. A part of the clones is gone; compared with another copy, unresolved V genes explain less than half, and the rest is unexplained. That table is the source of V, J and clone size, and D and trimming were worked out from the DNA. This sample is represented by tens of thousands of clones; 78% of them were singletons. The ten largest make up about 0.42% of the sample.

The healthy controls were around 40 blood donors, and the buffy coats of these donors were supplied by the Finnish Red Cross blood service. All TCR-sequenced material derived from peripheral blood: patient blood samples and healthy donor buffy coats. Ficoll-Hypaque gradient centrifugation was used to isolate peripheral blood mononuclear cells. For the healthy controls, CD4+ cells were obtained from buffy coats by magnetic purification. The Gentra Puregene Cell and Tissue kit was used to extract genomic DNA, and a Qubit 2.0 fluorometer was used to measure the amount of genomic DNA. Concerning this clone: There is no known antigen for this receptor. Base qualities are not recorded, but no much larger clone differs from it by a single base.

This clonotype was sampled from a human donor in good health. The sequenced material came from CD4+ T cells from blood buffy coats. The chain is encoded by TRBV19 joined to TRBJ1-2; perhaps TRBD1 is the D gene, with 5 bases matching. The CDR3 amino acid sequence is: CASSIQGGRLIGDGYTF. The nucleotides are TGTGCCAGTAGTATCCAGGGAGGAAGGCTTATTGGAGATGGCTACACCTTC.